This entry concerns a single TCR beta chain. The CDR3 contains 12 residues. V dropped 3 bases and J dropped 4; count of bases not matched to a gene: 0. In germline, CDR1 is SGHDN, CDR2 FVKESK. The data originate from a study of T cells after yellow fever vaccination. TCRdb used MiXCR to reprocess the 5' RACE reads, holding one entry per CDR3 protein. The table lists about 160,000 distinct CDR3 sequences, 9.3% of them singletons. The source was CD8+ T cells sorted from PBMCs, collected 45 days after the yellow fever booster vaccination. This TCR was recovered from a man aged 18 to 30 who received the YFV17D yellow fever vaccine. J is TRBJ2-7 and V is TRBV14, with 7 bases fitting TRBD2. In DNA form, the CDR3 reads TGTGCCAGCAGCCAGGGGGGGTACGAGCAGTACGTC. Amino acid sequence: CASSQGGYEQYV.